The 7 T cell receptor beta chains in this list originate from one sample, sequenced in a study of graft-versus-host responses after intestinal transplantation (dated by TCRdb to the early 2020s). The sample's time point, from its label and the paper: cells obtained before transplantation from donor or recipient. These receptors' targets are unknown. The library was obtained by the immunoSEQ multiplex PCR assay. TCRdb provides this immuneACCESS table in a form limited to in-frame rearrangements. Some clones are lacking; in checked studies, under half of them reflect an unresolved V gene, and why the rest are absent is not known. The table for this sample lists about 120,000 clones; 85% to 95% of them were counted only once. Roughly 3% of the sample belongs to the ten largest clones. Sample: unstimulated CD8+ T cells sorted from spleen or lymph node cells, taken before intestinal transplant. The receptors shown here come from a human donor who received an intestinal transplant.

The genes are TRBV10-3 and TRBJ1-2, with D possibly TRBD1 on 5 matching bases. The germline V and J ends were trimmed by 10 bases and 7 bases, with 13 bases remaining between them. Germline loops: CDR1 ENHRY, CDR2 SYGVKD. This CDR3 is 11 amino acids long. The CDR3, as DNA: TGTGCCAGCGACAGCGATGCTGGCTACACCTTC. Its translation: CASDSDAGYTF.

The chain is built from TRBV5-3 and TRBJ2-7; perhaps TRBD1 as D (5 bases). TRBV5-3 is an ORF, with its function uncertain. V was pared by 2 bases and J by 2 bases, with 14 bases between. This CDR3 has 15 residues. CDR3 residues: CARSFSQGVTYEQYF. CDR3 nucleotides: TGTGCCAGAAGCTTTTCTCAAGGGGTTACCTACGAGCAGTACTTC.

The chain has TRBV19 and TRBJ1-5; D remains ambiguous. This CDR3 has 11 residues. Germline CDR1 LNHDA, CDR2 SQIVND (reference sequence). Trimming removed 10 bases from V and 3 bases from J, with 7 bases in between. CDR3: CATGLNQPQHF. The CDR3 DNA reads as TGTGCCACCGGCCTCAATCAGCCCCAGCATTTT. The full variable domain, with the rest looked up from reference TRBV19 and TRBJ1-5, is DGGITQSPKYLFRKEGQNVTLSCEQNLNHDAMYWYRQDPGQGLRLIYYSQIVNDFQKGDIAEGYSVSREKKESFPLTVTSAQKNPTAFYLCATGLNQPQHFGDGTRLSIL.

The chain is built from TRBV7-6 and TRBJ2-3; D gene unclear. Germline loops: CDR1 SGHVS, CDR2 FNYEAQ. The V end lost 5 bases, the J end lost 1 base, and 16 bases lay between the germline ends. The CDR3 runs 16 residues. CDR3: CASSLPDITGTDTQYF. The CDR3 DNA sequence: TGTGCCAGCAGCCTCCCGGATATCACTGGCACAGATACGCAGTATTTT.

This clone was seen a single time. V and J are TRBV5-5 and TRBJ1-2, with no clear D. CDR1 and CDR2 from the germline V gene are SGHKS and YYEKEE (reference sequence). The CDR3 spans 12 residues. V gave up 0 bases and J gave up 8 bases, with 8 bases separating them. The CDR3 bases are TGTGCCAGCAGCTTGGGACCCGGCGGCTACACCTTC. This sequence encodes CASSLGPGGYTF.

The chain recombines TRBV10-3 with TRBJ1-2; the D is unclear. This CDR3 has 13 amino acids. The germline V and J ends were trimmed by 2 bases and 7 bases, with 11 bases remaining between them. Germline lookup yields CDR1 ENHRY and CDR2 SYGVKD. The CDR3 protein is CAISEGTAAGYTF. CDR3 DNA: TGTGCCATCAGTGAGGGAACTGCCGCTGGCTACACCTTC.

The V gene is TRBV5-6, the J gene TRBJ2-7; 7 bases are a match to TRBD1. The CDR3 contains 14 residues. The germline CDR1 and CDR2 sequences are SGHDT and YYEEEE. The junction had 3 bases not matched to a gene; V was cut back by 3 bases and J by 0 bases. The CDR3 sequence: CASSSGTVSYEQYF. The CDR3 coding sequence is TGTGCCAGCAGCTCCGGGACAGTCTCCTACGAGCAGTACTTC.